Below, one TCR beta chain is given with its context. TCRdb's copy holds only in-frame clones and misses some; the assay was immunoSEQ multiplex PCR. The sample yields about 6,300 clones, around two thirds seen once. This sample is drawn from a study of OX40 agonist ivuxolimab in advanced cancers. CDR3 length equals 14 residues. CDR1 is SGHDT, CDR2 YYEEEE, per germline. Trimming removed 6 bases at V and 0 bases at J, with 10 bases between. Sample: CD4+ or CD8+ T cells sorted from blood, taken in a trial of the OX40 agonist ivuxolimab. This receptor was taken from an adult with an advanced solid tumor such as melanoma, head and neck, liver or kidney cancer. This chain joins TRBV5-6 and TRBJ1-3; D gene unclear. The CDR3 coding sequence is TGTGCCAGCACCAATGAGGGCTCTGGAAACACCATATATTTT. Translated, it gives CASTNEGSGNTIYF.